The present T cell receptor beta chain was sequenced within a study of blood T cell repertoires in COVID-19. The wider study: The United States, Italy and Spain supplied acute and convalescent COVID-19 samples.

Assay used: immunoSEQ multiplex PCR; TCRdb lists only in-frame clones, some missing. The repertoire holds around 160,000 clones, with approximately 86% as singletons. CDR3 length equals 13 residues. Per germline, CDR1 SGHAT and CDR2 FQNNGV. The V segment lost 0 bases and the J segment 8 bases; nucleotides outside the gene matches: 2. The sequencing sample was made of peripheral blood. The source is a man aged 55 to 70 with acute or convalescent COVID-19. The chain joins TRBV11-2 to TRBJ1-1, with 8 bases lining up with TRBD1. CDR3 loop: CASSLDWDREAFF. The CDR3 bases are TGTGCCAGCAGCTTAGATTGGGACAGGGAAGCTTTCTTT.